The 17 T cell receptor beta chains below were found in one sample sequenced in a study of T cells after yellow fever vaccination. Using its own MiXCR run on the 5' RACE reads, TCRdb lists one record per CDR3 protein. The table records about 340,000 distinct CDR3 sequences, roughly 9.4% of them present only once. Sequenced here: PBMCs, sampled on the day of the first yellow fever vaccination. The receptors here all came from a man between 18 and 29 years old who received the YFV17D yellow fever vaccine.

This rearrangement joins TRBV6-2 or TRBV6-3 to TRBJ2-1; 15 nucleotides agree with TRBD2. Germline V gene lookup returns CDR1 MNHEY and CDR2 SVGEGT. V was clipped by 6 bases and J by 10 bases; unmatched bases: 4. The CDR3 is 14 amino acids. In nucleotides, the CDR3 is TGTGCCAGCAGCGGACTAGCGGGGGGGCTGGAGCAGTTCTTC. This encodes CASSGLAGGLEQFF.

This clonotype was recorded many times. The rearrangement joins TRBV12-3 or TRBV12-4 to TRBJ1-2, with 9 bases fitting TRBD1. The CDR3 loop spans 15 amino acids. With V trimmed by 6 bases and J by 4 bases, 9 bases remained unmatched. The CDR3 region has the DNA TGTGCCAGCAGCCGTCCCGGGACAGGGCTCTATGGCTACACCTTC. Translation gives CASSRPGTGLYGYTF.

The chain employs TRBV7-2 and TRBJ2-3; the D gene is possibly TRBD2 (5 bases). The CDR3 spans 13 residues. V lost 5 bases and J lost 2, with 8 bases in between. Germline CDR1 SGHTA, CDR2 FQGNSA. The chain's CDR3 is CASSPGITDTQYF. The CDR3 DNA reads as TGTGCCAGCAGCCCGGGGATCACAGATACGCAGTATTTT.

Details on this clonotype: A read error may be the cause here, since a much bigger clone is one base away. CDR3 residues: CVSSLGGIGAFF. The CDR3 DNA sequence: TGCGTCAGCAGCTTGGGGGGGATAGGAGCTTTCTTT. The chain combines TRBV5-1 with TRBJ1-1, with D perhaps matching TRBD1 (5 bases). Germline V lookup: CDR1 SGHRS, CDR2 YFSETQ. CDR3 length: 12 amino acids. Full variable domain (rest looked up from reference TRBV5-1 and TRBJ1-1): KAGVTQTPRYLIKTRGQQVTLSCSPISGHRSVSWYQQTPGQGLQFLFEYFSETQRNKGNFPGRFSGRQFSNSRSEMNVSTLELGDSALYLCVSSLGGIGAFFGQGTRLTVV.

The table lists this clonotype with a few counts. The chain links TRBV20-1 to TRBJ2-1, with 9 bases matching TRBD1. The CDR3 extends over 17 amino acids. The ends lost 0 bases at V and 2 bases at J; junction bases unmatched: 8. Germline CDR1 and CDR2: DFQATT and SNEGSKA (reference sequence). The CDR3 here is CSARERKRQGAYNEQFF. CDR3 bases: TGCAGTGCTAGAGAGAGGAAGCGACAGGGGGCCTACAATGAGCAGTTCTTC.

A few counts support this clonotype. The chain uses TRBV7-9 and TRBJ1-1, with TRBD1 matching over 10 bases. The CDR3 totals 16 residues. V shed 6 bases and J 0 bases; nucleotides not matched to a gene: 7. The germline V gene has CDR1 SEHNR and CDR2 FQNEAQ (reference sequence). As DNA, the CDR3 is TGTGCCAGCAGTCGGACAGGGGGGACCTTGAACACTGAAGCTTTCTTT. Translated, it gives CASSRTGGTLNTEAFF.

There are a few counts of this clonotype. V and J are TRBV5-1 and TRBJ1-2, with D tentatively TRBD1 (6 bases). The germline gives CDR1 SGHRS, CDR2 YFSETQ. This CDR3 spans 14 amino acids. Trimming pared 2 bases from V and 2 bases from J, leaving 10 bases between. The CDR3 DNA reads TGCGCCAGCAGCTTCGGGGGGCCGAACTATGGCTACACCTTC. It yields the protein CASSFGGPNYGYTF.

This clonotype was seen a few times. V gene TRBV11-2 combines with J gene TRBJ2-1, with no clear D. This CDR3 region has 11 residues. Germline V lookup: CDR1 SGHAT, CDR2 FQNNGV. The V gene lost 3 bases and the J gene lost 7 bases, with 4 bases spanning the gap. The DNA for the CDR3 is TGTGCCAGCAGCTTTTTAAATGAGCAGTTCTTC. Residues: CASSFLNEQFF. Combining the CDR3 with reference TRBV11-2 and TRBJ2-1 gives the whole variable domain EAGVAQSPRYKIIEKRQSVAFWCNPISGHATLYWYQQILGQGPKLLIQFQNNGVVDDSQLPKDRFSAERLKGVDSTLKIQPAKLEDSAVYLCASSFLNEQFFGPGTRLTVL.

The V call is TRBV20-1, the J call TRBJ2-7; 7 bases line up with TRBD1. This CDR3 has 14 amino acids. The junction had 10 bases not matched to a gene; V was cut back by 6 bases and J by 2 bases. Germline assignment: CDR1 DFQATT and CDR2 SNEGSKA (reference sequence). The CDR3 loop reads CSATGTDRTYEQYF. In DNA form, the CDR3 reads TGCAGTGCCACCGGGACAGACAGAACCTACGAGCAGTACTTC.

This clonotype has a handful of counts. The chain recombines TRBV7-9 with TRBJ1-5, with 9 bases that match TRBD1. Germline values: CDR1 SEHNR, CDR2 FQNEAQ (reference sequence). The J segment lost 10 bases and the V segment lost 3 bases, leaving 7 bases of the junction unmatched. The CDR3 covers 14 residues. In nucleotides, the CDR3 is TGTGCCAGCAGCTTCGGACAGGGGTTGGTTCCCCAGCATTTT. Protein sequence: CASSFGQGLVPQHF.

This clonotype has at least ten counts. This sequence joins TRBV5-1 and TRBJ2-5; D is unresolved. Germline V lookup: CDR1 SGHRS, CDR2 YFSETQ. The CDR3 runs to 15 residues. V lost 4 bases, J lost 2 bases, and 15 bases lay in between. CDR3 DNA sequence: TGCGCCAGCAGCCCACGGACGGCGGAACAAGAGACCCAGTACTTC. Its protein product is CASSPRTAEQETQYF.

The chain carries TRBV5-5 and TRBJ2-5; D uncertain. The CDR3 loop spans 14 amino acids. The V end lost 0 bases, the J end lost 1 base, and 7 bases lay between the germline ends. CDR1 and CDR2 from the germline V gene are SGHKS and YYEKEE (reference sequence). The CDR3 bases are TGTGCCAGCAGCTTGGGACCGACCCAAGAGACCCAGTACTTC. This gives the protein CASSLGPTQETQYF.

The table lists this clonotype with a few counts. This chain connects TRBV6-1 to TRBJ1-2; D ambiguous. Germline assignment: CDR1 MNHNS and CDR2 SASEGT. The length of the CDR3 is 16 residues. V lost 6 bases and J lost 8, with 25 bases in between. CDR3 coding DNA: TGTGCCAGCAGCCTCACGTCCACCGGGAGTTATGACGGCTACACCTTC. Its protein product is CASSLTSTGSYDGYTF.

This clonotype came up many times. V usage is TRBV6-2 or TRBV6-3 and J usage is TRBJ1-6; the D gene is possibly TRBD1 (5 bases). This CDR3 is built from 14 residues. The V end lost 5 bases, the J end lost 6 bases, and 11 bases lay between the germline ends. Germline CDR1 MNHEY, CDR2 SVGEGT. The CDR3 region is CASSNRGANSPLHF. CDR3 bases: TGTGCCAGCAGTAACCGCGGGGCTAATTCACCCCTCCACTTT.

In this sample, this clonotype turned up a few times. CDR3 region: CASTDAGQGATGSPLHF. The CDR3 DNA reads TGTGCCAGCACCGACGCAGGACAGGGGGCGACGGGATCACCCCTCCACTTT. The rearrangement joins TRBV6-2 or TRBV6-3 to TRBJ1-6, with TRBD1 matching over 11 bases. The germline V gene has CDR1 MNHEY and CDR2 SVGEGT. There are 17 residues in the CDR3. Losses at the gene ends were 7 bases for V and 10 bases for J; bases not matched to a gene: 15.

This sequence joins TRBV29-1 and TRBJ1-1, with D uncertain. Looked up from germline, CDR1 is SQVTM and CDR2 is ANQGSEA. The CDR3 is 14 amino acids. V gave up 3 bases and J gave up 0 bases, with 11 bases separating them. CDR3: CSVDESNMNTEAFF. In DNA form, the CDR3 reads TGCAGCGTTGATGAGAGTAACATGAACACTGAAGCTTTCTTT. The full variable domain, completed using reference TRBV29-1 and TRBJ1-1, is SAVISQKPSRDICQRGTSLTIQCQVDSQVTMMFWYRQQPGQSLTLIATANQGSEATYESGFVIDKFPISRPNLTFSTLTVSNMSPEDSSIYLCSVDESNMNTEAFFGQGTRLTVV.

This clonotype came up a few times. The genes are TRBV18 and TRBJ2-7; 12 nucleotides agree with TRBD2. Per the germline V gene, CDR1 is KGHSH and CDR2 is LQKENI. This CDR3 comprises 16 residues. Trimming took 4 bases from V and 1 from J; bases not matched to a gene: 5. The CDR3 DNA sequence: TGTGCCAGCTCACTACCCGGGACTAGCGGGTCCTACGAGCAGTACTTC. Its translation: CASSLPGTSGSYEQYF.